A selection of T cell receptor beta chains follows, all from one sample in a study of T cells in Graves' hyperthyroidism and ophthalmopathy. TCRdb ran MiXCR on the multiplex PCR reads and lists one entry per CDR3 protein. The sample comprises about 570,000 distinct CDR3 sequences, more than 45% of which are singletons, and roughly 19% rests with the top ten. Material for sequencing was peripheral blood or thyroid tissue (not recorded which). The receptors shown here come from an adult woman with Graves' disease, either hyperthyroidism or ophthalmopathy (not recorded which). The CDR3 runs from the conserved cysteine through the conserved F or W. Each record gives: D gene, J gene, clone size, V gene, CDR3 protein, CDR3 DNA. The D gene is left open where the match is weak. The size field is filled for only some rows; it gives once, few, many or a size class.

d_gene: TRBD2; j_gene: TRBJ2-5; abundance: many; v_gene: TRBV9; CDR3aa: CASSPGLAVQETQYF; CDR3nt: TGTGCCAGCAGCCCTGGACTAGCGGTCCAAGAGACCCAGTACTTC
d_gene: TRBD1; j_gene: TRBJ1-2; abundance: .; v_gene: TRBV10-3; CDR3aa: CAISETRDRENWGYTF; CDR3nt: TGTGCCATCAGTGAGACCCGGGACAGGGAGAACTGGGGCTACACCTTC
d_gene: .; j_gene: TRBJ1-4; abundance: .; v_gene: TRBV7-9; CDR3aa: CASSPRTAYEKLFF; CDR3nt: TGTGCCAGCAGCCCCCGGACAGCCTATGAAAAACTGTTTTTT
d_gene: TRBD2; j_gene: TRBJ2-5; abundance: many; v_gene: TRBV7-9; CDR3aa: CASSLVSGRVSETQYF; CDR3nt: TGTGCCAGCAGCTTAGTAAGCGGGAGGGTTTCAGAGACCCAGTACTTC
d_gene: TRBD2; j_gene: TRBJ2-2; abundance: .; v_gene: TRBV7-9; CDR3aa: CASSSAGRARTGELFF; CDR3nt: TGTGCCAGCAGCTCTGCCGGGAGGGCCAGGACCGGGGAGCTGTTTTTT
d_gene: .; j_gene: TRBJ1-2; abundance: many; v_gene: TRBV2; CDR3aa: CASSGDDGYGYTF; CDR3nt: TGTGCCAGCAGTGGGGATGACGGCTATGGCTACACCTTC
d_gene: .; j_gene: TRBJ1-4; abundance: many; v_gene: TRBV10-3; CDR3aa: CAISDPGANNEKLFF; CDR3nt: TGTGCCATCAGTGACCCCGGGGCAAATAATGAAAAACTGTTTTTT
d_gene: TRBD1; j_gene: TRBJ2-7; abundance: many; v_gene: TRBV7-9; CDR3aa: CASSSDRDIREQYF; CDR3nt: TGTGCCAGCAGCTCCGACAGGGATATACGCGAGCAGTACTTC
d_gene: .; j_gene: TRBJ2-7; abundance: .; v_gene: TRBV27; CDR3aa: CTSSPRLGEQYF; CDR3nt: TGTACCAGCAGTCCCCGGCTGGGCGAGCAGTACTTC
d_gene: TRBD2; j_gene: TRBJ2-5; abundance: .; v_gene: TRBV15; CDR3aa: CATSRDILAGGGAQYF; CDR3nt: TGTGCCACCAGCAGAGATATTCTAGCGGGAGGGGGGGCCCAGTACTTC
d_gene: TRBD2; j_gene: TRBJ2-7; abundance: many; v_gene: TRBV20-1; CDR3aa: CSAPTLAAGDHYEQYF; CDR3nt: TGCAGTGCCCCTACCTTGGCAGCGGGAGATCACTACGAGCAGTACTTC
d_gene: .; j_gene: TRBJ1-6; abundance: few; v_gene: TRBV20-1; CDR3aa: CSAGGVNSPLHF; CDR3nt: TGCAGTGCAGGTGGGGTAAATTCACCCCTCCACTTT
d_gene: TRBD1; j_gene: TRBJ1-1; abundance: .; v_gene: TRBV15; CDR3aa: CATSRPGQGGTEAFF; CDR3nt: TGTGCCACCAGCAGGCCGGGACAGGGCGGCACTGAAGCTTTCTTT
d_gene: .; j_gene: TRBJ1-2; abundance: few; v_gene: TRBV2; CDR3aa: CASVRGPINYGYTF; CDR3nt: TGTGCCAGCGTGAGGGGACCCATAAACTATGGCTACACCTTC
d_gene: .; j_gene: TRBJ1-1; abundance: .; v_gene: TRBV7-2; CDR3aa: CASSLYAGLGAVTEAFF; CDR3nt: TGTGCCAGCAGCTTATACGCGGGGTTGGGGGCGGTCACTGAAGCTTTCTTT
d_gene: .; j_gene: TRBJ2-7; abundance: once; v_gene: TRBV7-9; CDR3aa: CASSLGPLAYEQYF; CDR3nt: TGTGCCAGCAGCTTAGGGCCATTAGCCTACGAGCAGTACTTC
d_gene: .; j_gene: TRBJ1-2; abundance: once; v_gene: TRBV6-5; CDR3aa: CASSGAGVGKGDGYTF; CDR3nt: TGTGCCAGCAGTGGAGCGGGAGTAGGCAAAGGAGATGGCTACACCTTC
d_gene: .; j_gene: TRBJ2-7; abundance: many; v_gene: TRBV13; CDR3aa: CATRQVSFDEQYF; CDR3nt: TGTGCCACCCGACAGGTCTCCTTCGACGAGCAGTACTTC
d_gene: .; j_gene: TRBJ2-7; abundance: many; v_gene: TRBV27; CDR3aa: CASSDNGYEQYF; CDR3nt: TGTGCCAGCAGCGACAACGGCTACGAGCAGTACTTC
d_gene: .; j_gene: TRBJ2-3; abundance: many; v_gene: TRBV7-2; CDR3aa: CASRSSGADTQYF; CDR3nt: TGTGCCAGCAGATCGAGCGGCGCAGATACGCAGTATTTT
d_gene: .; j_gene: TRBJ1-5; abundance: .; v_gene: TRBV19; CDR3aa: CASMGRGVGNQPQHF; CDR3nt: TGTGCCAGTATGGGGCGCGGAGTCGGCAATCAGCCCCAGCATTTT
d_gene: .; j_gene: TRBJ1-1; abundance: .; v_gene: TRBV30; CDR3aa: CAWSRSWATEAFF; CDR3nt: TGTGCCTGGAGTCGAAGTTGGGCCACTGAAGCTTTCTTT
d_gene: TRBD2; j_gene: TRBJ2-7; abundance: many; v_gene: TRBV7-6; CDR3aa: CASRSIAGVDGEQYF; CDR3nt: TGTGCCAGCAGGTCTATAGCGGGAGTTGATGGCGAGCAGTACTTC
d_gene: .; j_gene: TRBJ2-1; abundance: .; v_gene: TRBV7-9; CDR3aa: CASSLTVGSYNEQFF; CDR3nt: TGTGCCAGCAGTTTAACCGTGGGCTCCTACAATGAGCAGTTCTTC
d_gene: .; j_gene: TRBJ2-7; abundance: many; v_gene: TRBV5-1; CDR3aa: CASSPRGGYHEQYF; CDR3nt: TGCGCCAGCAGCCCTAGGGGGGGTTACCACGAGCAGTACTTC
d_gene: .; j_gene: TRBJ2-7; abundance: .; v_gene: TRBV2; CDR3aa: CASSPLAGYNEQYF; CDR3nt: TGTGCCAGCAGTCCCTTGGCGGGATACAATGAGCAGTACTTC
d_gene: .; j_gene: TRBJ2-2; abundance: many; v_gene: TRBV19; CDR3aa: CASSMGTTGELFF; CDR3nt: TGTGCCAGTAGTATGGGTACAACCGGGGAGCTGTTTTTT
d_gene: .; j_gene: TRBJ1-1; abundance: many; v_gene: TRBV20-1; CDR3aa: CSARVRRTVNTEAFF; CDR3nt: TGCAGTGCTAGAGTTAGAAGGACAGTGAACACTGAAGCTTTCTTT